A selection of T cell receptor beta chains follows, all from one sample in a study of siplizumab effects on memory and regulatory T cells. Generated by immunoSEQ multiplex PCR, the TCRdb table keeps only in-frame clones and is missing some. The sample records 55,000 to 70,000 clones, 85% to 95% being singletons. Sequencing was performed on CD8+ T cells sorted from blood. Receptors were obtained from a human donor in good health. CDR3s include the opening cysteine and the closing phenylalanine or tryptophan. A D gene is named only where the DNA matches it firmly. Clone size is given for some rows only: seen once, a few or many times, or a class if the clone is expanded.

J gene | clone size | D gene | V gene | CDR3 protein | CDR3 DNA
TRBJ2-7 | - | TRBD1 | TRBV5-1 | CASSLGTGDSYEQYF | TGCGCCAGCAGCTTGGGGACAGGAGACTCCTACGAGCAGTACTTC
TRBJ2-1 | once | - | TRBV11-3 | CASSPGVYNEQFF | TGTGCCAGCAGCCCGGGGGTCTACAATGAGCAGTTCTTC
TRBJ2-1 | - | - | TRBV4-2 | CASSQDNEQFF | TGTGCCAGCAGCCAGGACAATGAGCAGTTCTTC
TRBJ1-3 | - | TRBD1 | TRBV29-1 | CSVAGTEDGNTIYF | TGCAGCGTTGCCGGGACAGAAGATGGAAACACCATATATTTT
TRBJ1-1 | once | - | TRBV11-3 | CASSSSAGNTEAFF | TGTGCCAGCAGCTCCTCGGCCGGAAACACTGAAGCTTTCTTT
TRBJ2-7 | - | - | TRBV4-3 | CASSQQLQGSYEQYF | TGCGCCAGCAGCCAGCAGCTACAGGGATCCTACGAGCAGTACTTC
TRBJ2-2 | - | - | TRBV5-8 | CASSLVSGVTGELFF | TGTGCCAGCAGCTTAGTTAGCGGAGTCACCGGGGAGCTGTTTTTT
TRBJ2-1 | - | - | TRBV19 | CASKSPGHNEQFF | TGTGCCAGTAAATCACCGGGACACAATGAGCAGTTCTTC
TRBJ2-5 | - | - | TRBV2 | CASSEVERAETQYF | TGTGCCAGCAGTGAAGTAGAGCGCGCGGAGACCCAGTACTTC
TRBJ2-3 | - | - | TRBV14 | CASSTLTDTQYF | TGTGCCAGCAGCACCCTCACAGATACGCAGTATTTT
TRBJ2-1 | - | TRBD1 | TRBV13 | CASSLQGANYEQFF | TGTGCCAGCAGCTTACAGGGGGCTAACTATGAGCAGTTCTTC
TRBJ2-2 | - | - | TRBV7-9 | CASSSQATTGELFF | TGTGCCAGCAGCTCTCAGGCTACCACCGGGGAGCTGTTTTTT
TRBJ2-7 | - | TRBD1 | TRBV5-1 | CASSSDRGPYEQYF | TGCGCCAGCAGCTCGGACAGGGGGCCCTACGAGCAGTACTTC
TRBJ2-7 | - | - | TRBV29-1 | CSVQMGVWNEQYF | TGCAGCGTTCAAATGGGGGTTTGGAACGAGCAGTACTTC
TRBJ1-2 | once | TRBD1 | TRBV20-1 | CSAPSGGGYTF | TGCAGTGCCCCCTCAGGGGGTGGCTACACCTTC
TRBJ1-5 | - | TRBD1 | TRBV15 | CATSRWDRGRGQPQHF | TGTGCCACCAGCAGGTGGGACAGGGGAAGGGGTCAGCCCCAGCATTTT
TRBJ2-7 | - | TRBD2 | TRBV7-9 | CASSRLGRETYEQYF | TGTGCCAGCAGCCGACTCGGGCGGGAGACCTACGAGCAGTACTTC
TRBJ2-7 | - | - | TRBV7-9 | CASSQGDREQYF | TGTGCCAGCAGCCAAGGTGATAGAGAGCAGTACTTC
TRBJ2-1 | - | TRBD2 | TRBV19 | CASRSSGSSYNEQFF | TGTGCCAGCAGATCTAGCGGAAGCTCCTACAATGAGCAGTTCTTC
TRBJ1-2 | - | TRBD1 | TRBV7-8 | CASSLGLQGWHYGYTF | TGTGCCAGCAGCTTAGGGTTACAGGGGTGGCACTATGGCTACACCTTC
TRBJ2-1 | - | TRBD1 | TRBV6-5 | CASSYQTGGYNEQFF | TGTGCCAGCAGTTACCAGACAGGGGGCTACAATGAGCAGTTCTTC
TRBJ2-2 | - | TRBD1 | TRBV6-1 | CASSEGQGNTGELFF | TGTGCCAGCAGTGAAGGACAGGGAAACACCGGGGAGCTGTTTTTT
TRBJ2-2 | - | TRBD2 | TRBV10-2 | CAIGRADGELFF | TGCGCCATCGGGAGGGCCGACGGGGAGCTGTTTTTT
TRBJ1-5 | - | - | TRBV10-3 | CAISESGPLSNQPQHF | TGTGCCATCAGTGAGTCGGGACCACTGAGCAATCAGCCCCAGCATTTT
TRBJ2-7 | - | TRBD2 | TRBV7-6 | CASSPSIAGDEQYF | TGTGCCAGCAGCCCTTCTATAGCGGGAGACGAGCAGTACTTC
TRBJ1-5 | - | TRBD1 | TRBV19 | CASRGQGNQPQHF | TGTGCCAGTAGAGGACAGGGCAATCAGCCCCAGCATTTT
TRBJ2-7 | - | - | TRBV2 | CATGREQYF | TGTGCCACCGGTCGCGAGCAGTACTTC
TRBJ1-2 | - | - | TRBV20-1 | CSASSEYGYTF | TGCAGTGCTAGCTCAGAGTATGGCTACACCTTC
TRBJ2-7 | - | TRBD1 | TRBV19 | CATPMTGTGGDEQYF | TGTGCCACCCCAATGACCGGGACAGGGGGGGACGAGCAGTACTTC
TRBJ2-7 | - | - | TRBV7-8 | CASSLGFTPGDEQYF | TGTGCCAGCAGCTTAGGATTCACCCCCGGCGACGAGCAGTACTTC
TRBJ2-5 | once | TRBD2 | TRBV4-1 | CASSTREGGRETQYF | TGCGCCAGCAGCACTCGGGAGGGGGGAAGGGAGACCCAGTACTTC
TRBJ1-4 | - | - | TRBV5-1 | CASSLRELRGGEKLFF | TGCGCCAGCAGCCTCCGAGAACTCCGAGGAGGGGAAAAACTGTTTTTT
TRBJ1-4 | - | - | TRBV19 | CASSPRSGWTTNEKLFF | TGTGCCAGTAGTCCTCGGAGCGGCTGGACAACTAATGAAAAACTGTTTTTT
TRBJ2-3 | - | - | TRBV27 | CASSFSLGATDTQYF | TGTGCCAGCAGTTTTAGTCTAGGGGCCACGGATACGCAGTATTTT